The rows below give T cell receptor beta chains drawn from one sample of a study of cytomegalovirus exposure and HLA in healthy donors. The repertoire was sequenced with immunoSEQ multiplex PCR; TCRdb's copy has only in-frame clones and lacks some. The sample gives under 200,000 clones, approximately 71% of which show up once; roughly 4.4% is in the top ten. The sample was PBMCs. All receptors derive from a woman aged 18-35 years in good health and CMV-seropositive. Each CDR3 is given with its conserved first and last residue. A D gene is named only where the DNA matches it firmly. Not every row has a clone size; where given, it reads once, few, many or a size class.

j_call clone_size v_call d_call cdr3_aa cdr3_nt
TRBJ2-1 NA TRBV5-1 NA CASSSRGSHNEQFF TGCGCCAGCAGTTCCCGCGGCTCCCACAATGAGCAGTTCTTC
TRBJ1-5 NA TRBV27 NA CASSSLTVPNQPQHF TGTGCCAGCAGTTCCCTCACGGTTCCCAATCAGCCCCAGCATTTT
TRBJ2-5 NA TRBV14 NA CASSQDPRITQYF TGTGCCAGCAGCCAAGATCCGAGGATAACCCAGTACTTC
TRBJ1-3 NA TRBV5-6 NA CASSLGHLGRLSAIYF TGTGCCAGCAGCTTAGGCCACCTTGGGAGGCTTAGTGCCATATATTTT
TRBJ2-7 NA TRBV9 TRBD2 CASSVGLSGGYEQYF TGTGCCAGCAGCGTAGGCCTTAGCGGGGGTTACGAGCAGTACTTC
TRBJ1-1 few TRBV6-5 NA CASSYSEGLIAFF TGTGCCAGCAGTTACTCGGAGGGTCTGATAGCTTTCTTT
TRBJ1-1 NA TRBV6-5 NA CASSYQAQHTEAFF TGTGCCAGCAGTTACCAGGCGCAGCACACTGAAGCTTTCTTT
TRBJ1-1 NA TRBV4-2 NA CASSQDWAISTEAFF TGTGCCAGCAGCCAAGATTGGGCCATATCGACTGAAGCTTTCTTT
TRBJ1-2 NA TRBV5-1 TRBD1 CASSIGQGYGYTF TGCGCCAGCAGCATCGGACAGGGGTATGGCTACACCTTC
TRBJ2-7 NA TRBV28 TRBD2 CASRPGLAGGLEQYF TGTGCCAGCAGACCTGGACTAGCGGGAGGGCTCGAGCAGTACTTC
TRBJ2-1 NA TRBV7-6 TRBD2 CASSPGTTSYNEQFF TGTGCCAGCAGCCCAGGGACTACATCCTACAATGAGCAGTTCTTC
TRBJ1-1 NA TRBV30 NA CAWNNLNTEAFF TGTGCCTGGAACAACCTGAACACTGAAGCTTTCTTT
TRBJ1-1 few TRBV12-5 TRBD1 CASGLRTGVLYTEAFF TGTGCTAGTGGTTTACGGACAGGGGTATTATACACTGAAGCTTTCTTT
TRBJ2-5 NA TRBV7-2 TRBD2 CASSVRASGQETQYF TGTGCCAGCAGCGTACGGGCTAGCGGACAAGAGACCCAGTACTTC
TRBJ2-1 NA TRBV15 TRBD1 CATSRPDRGSNEQFF TGTGCCACCAGCAGACCCGACAGGGGTAGTAATGAGCAGTTCTTC
TRBJ2-2 once TRBV19 TRBD2 CATLLLPELAGASTGELFF TGTGCCACCCTCCTACTACCGGAACTAGCGGGAGCCAGCACCGGGGAGCTGTTTTTT
TRBJ1-4 few TRBV2 NA CASSEALEQTF TGTGCCAGCAGTGAAGCGCTTGAACAAACGTTT
TRBJ1-1 NA TRBV18 NA CASSPLGQGQYTEAFF TGTGCCAGCTCACCACTCGGCCAGGGGCAGTACACTGAAGCTTTCTTT
TRBJ2-7 NA TRBV6-6 NA CASSPAGPSSYEQYF TGTGCCAGCAGTCCCGCGGGACCAAGCTCCTACGAGCAGTACTTC
TRBJ1-2 NA TRBV11-2 TRBD1 CASRSGTVPGVRAF TGTGCCAGCAGATCCGGGACAGTTCCAGGGGTTCGGGCCTTC
TRBJ1-2 few TRBV27 TRBD1 CASSFTSGTGDGYTF TGTGCCAGCAGTTTCACGTCGGGGACAGGGGATGGCTACACCTTC
TRBJ1-1 NA TRBV9 NA CASSVLPENTEAFF TGTGCCAGCAGCGTACTCCCAGAGAACACTGAAGCTTTCTTT
TRBJ1-3 NA TRBV19 NA CASSIDNSGASGNTIYF TGTGCCAGTAGTATAGATAATTCAGGCGCCTCTGGAAACACCATATATTTT
TRBJ2-7 NA TRBV30 TRBD1 CAYRDSDYEQYF TGTGCCTATAGGGACAGCGACTACGAGCAGTACTTC
TRBJ1-2 NA TRBV6-1 TRBD1 CASSDPFKGAAYGYTF TGTGCCAGCAGTGATCCTTTTAAGGGGGCCGCCTATGGCTACACCTTC
TRBJ2-3 NA TRBV4-2 TRBD2 CASSQDLTGGLSTDTQYF TGTGCCAGCAGCCAAGATCTAACGGGGGGGCTTAGCACAGATACGCAGTATTTT
TRBJ2-7 few TRBV7-9 NA CASSWGVEQYF TGTGCCAGCAGCTGGGGGGTTGAGCAGTACTTC
TRBJ2-7 NA TRBV7-9 TRBD1 CASGVGDRSYEQYF TGTGCCAGCGGCGTAGGGGACAGATCCTACGAGCAGTACTTC
TRBJ1-5 once TRBV19 NA CASSMAQWAGLSNQPQHF TGTGCCAGTAGTATGGCCCAGTGGGCCGGTTTAAGCAATCAGCCCCAGCATTTT
TRBJ2-7 NA TRBV5-1 NA CASSQRNPPGEQYF TGCGCCAGCAGCCAGAGGAACCCGCCGGGCGAGCAGTACTTC
TRBJ2-7 NA TRBV9 NA CASSATGYEQYF TGTGCCAGCAGCGCAACAGGGTACGAGCAGTACTTC
TRBJ2-7 NA TRBV4-1 TRBD2 CASSQGPKAGGPYEQYF TGCGCCAGCAGCCAAGGACCCAAAGCGGGAGGGCCCTACGAGCAGTACTTC
TRBJ1-5 NA TRBV5-1 TRBD1 CASSSPRQGRDYSNQPQHF TGCGCCAGCAGCTCGCCTAGACAGGGGAGGGATTATAGCAATCAGCCCCAGCATTTT
TRBJ1-4 NA TRBV18 TRBD1 CASSPRITGQNEKLFF TGTGCCAGCTCACCAAGGATTACGGGACAGAATGAAAAACTGTTTTTT
TRBJ1-1 NA TRBV30 NA CAWSRGWTEAFF TGTGCCTGGAGTCGGGGTTGGACTGAAGCTTTCTTT
TRBJ1-1 NA TRBV11-2 TRBD1 CASSPRDRGTNTEAFF TGTGCCAGCAGCCCCCGGGACAGGGGCACGAACACTGAAGCTTTCTTT
TRBJ2-5 NA TRBV5-1 TRBD2 CASSFSGQETQYF TGCGCCAGCAGCTTTAGCGGGCAAGAGACCCAGTACTTC
TRBJ1-3 NA TRBV14 TRBD1 CATFYRGSCESWGTIYF TGTGCCACCTTCTACAGGGGATCGTGTGAGTCGTGGGGCACCATATATTTT
TRBJ1-2 few TRBV4-3 TRBD1 CASSQALRGTYGYTF TGCGCCAGCAGCCAAGCCCTCAGGGGGACCTATGGCTACACCTTC
TRBJ1-5 NA TRBV6-1 NA CASSPSGGDNQPQHF TGTGCCAGCAGTCCCTCGGGGGGGGACAATCAGCCCCAGCATTTT
TRBJ1-4 NA TRBV2 TRBD1 CASSRDRDEKLFF TGTGCCAGCAGCCGGGACAGGGATGAAAAACTGTTTTTT
TRBJ1-1 NA TRBV2 NA CAGGQKHTEAFF TGTGCCGGTGGACAGAAACACACTGAAGCTTTCTTT
TRBJ2-3 NA TRBV14 TRBD1 CASSQDFWNRGITDTQYF TGTGCCAGCAGCCAAGATTTCTGGAACAGGGGAATCACAGATACGCAGTATTTT